This entry features one T cell receptor (beta chain) sequence. Its antigen target is currently unknown. Counted from cysteine to phenylalanine, this CDR3 has 13 amino acids. No DNA is given. The germline V gene supplies CDR1 MNHEY and CDR2 SVGAGI. From each donor, a roughly 2.7 ml peripheral blood sample was collected into PAXgene tubes and kept at -80 degrees C. Total RNA was isolated from whole blood with the PAXgene blood miRNA kit on an automated QIAcube, without T cell sorting. Peripheral blood from monozygotic twin pairs concordant or discordant for inflammatory bowel disease was subjected to deep TCRalpha and TCRbeta repertoire profiling with unique molecular barcoding. For every twin pair, smoking habits were documented, and each individual was categorised as a current, former or never smoker. The entry originates in a study of monozygotic twins with inflammatory bowel disease (dated by TCRdb to the late 2010s). For the study in its entirety: The full study comprised around 28 monozygotic twin pairs: nine German pairs (four IBD-concordant, five IBD-discordant) and 19 IBD-discordant Danish pairs. Each individual had, on average, about 151 000 unique TCRalpha sequences and 181 000 unique TCRbeta sequences available for analysis. Within discordant pairs, disease-associated traits were sought mainly by comparing IBD patients with their genetically identical healthy co-twins. Overall study outcomes, separate from this receptor: The results gave no support for a single strong signal or clonotype linked to IBD. Differing immunosuppressive treatments among patients may have added background noise and inter-individual variability to the repertoires. A decrease in TCRbeta repertoire diversity, as measured by inverse Simpson index, was observed in IBD patients compared with their healthy co-twins. IBD patients shared fewer clonotypes with other individuals than healthy twins did, most markedly in patients showing signs of disease activity. The analysis was unable to tell different T cell subtypes apart. Repertoire similarity did not differ between concordant and discordant twins, possibly due to limited statistical power.

Libraries were constructed by 5' RACE. Each TCR library was prepared from around 3,200 ng of total RNA. cDNA was synthesized with SMARTScribe reverse transcriptase in eight separate reactions per sample. Unique molecular identifiers containing a 6-nucleotide sample barcode were introduced through template switching during cDNA synthesis. Two nested PCRs of approximately 16 and 10 cycles amplified the TCRalpha and TCRbeta cDNA, and bead purification followed each PCR. Before amplification, the cDNA was treated with uracil DNA-glycosylase and purified using the QIAquick PCR purification kit. The second PCR was the step at which Illumina TruSeq-compatible adapters and sample-specific barcodes were added. Library quality and concentration were assessed using TapeStation and Qubit, and 5 to 6 ng of each library was pooled. The pooled libraries were sequenced with 2 x 100 bp reads and custom sequencing primers on an Illumina HiSeq2500 single-index Rapid Run. The original pipeline was this. UMI-based consensus assembly with MiGEC version 1.2.6 was used to correct PCR and sequencing errors. V(D)J alignment, clonotype assembly and CDR3 extraction were performed with MiXCR version 2.1.1. To normalise gene usage, clonotype sharing and MAIT/NKT TCR abundance, the top 1000, 10 000 and 20 000 clonotypes in each sample were analysed. After downsampling to 27 000 UMIs, diversity was calculated as the inverse Simpson index using the vegan R package. Paired Mann-Whitney U tests were applied to discordant twin pairs, with Benjamini-Hochberg correction for multiple testing. TCRdb reprocessed the sequencing reads and holds a single record per CDR3 protein sequence, with no DNA. Here the V and J calls rest on TCRdb's processing, not on the authors' analysis. The sample's own table lists about 210,000 distinct CDR3 sequences. Clones ranked in the top ten supply 1.6% of the sample.

Sequencing was done on a sample of blood. The chain couples TRBV6-5 to TRBJ2-7; no DNA is available, so the TRBD1 call from TCRdb remains unchecked. This sequence was found in a human donor with ulcerative colitis or Crohn's disease, or a healthy co-twin of an affected twin (not recorded which). CDR3 loop: CASRDREEGEQYF.